This T cell receptor (beta chain) was documented in a study of T-cell memory formation after mild COVID-19 (dated by TCRdb to the early 2020s). Looking at the study overall: TCR sequence clusters from the two donors were found to be largely donor specific. Longitudinal TCRalpha and TCRbeta repertoire sequencing tracked T-cell clones expanding and contracting after mild COVID-19 in two donors. Two young, previously healthy adult volunteers made up the cohort, one male and one female. The paper as a whole reports these results and caveats: Contracting CD4+ clones were located mainly in the CM and EM memory subsets, whereas CD8+ clones were found to be enriched in EMRA. Some responding clones were found in pre-infection memory, which suggests that pre-existing cross-reactive memory T cells took part in the SARS-CoV-2 response. Only two mild cases were covered in the study, and larger cohorts including severe cases with pre-infection samples were considered necessary. Clones contracting from day 15 to 85 had balanced CD4/CD8 phenotypes, while a second wave expanding from day 15 to 37 was biased towards CD4+. SARS-CoV-2 specificity was not confirmed for the second-wave clones peaking on day 37.

PBMCs were isolated by Ficoll-Paque density gradient centrifugation. This clonotype was found a few times. Its target antigen remains unknown. Base-call qualities are not available, and no considerably larger clone is one nucleotide away. The data were produced on an Illumina NovaSeq 6000. cDNA libraries for TCRalpha and TCRbeta were prepared by 5'RACE using constant-segment primers, with sample barcodes and unique molecular identifiers added. Trizol reagent was used to extract RNA from every sample. Library amplification was performed in two PCR steps, and a second sample barcode and Illumina TruSeq adapters were introduced in the second step. Sequencing of the libraries was done on an Illumina NovaSeq, producing 2 x 150 bp paired-end reads. The original methods were these. The reads were demultiplexed and collapsed into UMI-guided consensus sequences using migec v1.2.7. With mixcr v2.1.11, UMI consensuses were aligned to TRA and TRB V and J templates and assembled into clonotypes. Expanded or contracted clonotypes were those called significant by both edgeR and NoisET, with noise models trained on biological replicates. edgeR calls used a false discovery rate-adjusted p below 0.01 and a log2 fold-change threshold of 1. As an exploratory analysis of dynamics, PCA with hierarchical clustering was applied to max-normalized trajectories of the 1000 most abundant clonotypes. Each responding clone was given a CD4 or CD8 phenotype based on the CD4+ and CD8+ repertoires, which had been sequenced separately. TCRdb trimmed the raw reads at Q25, called clones with MiXCR and kept productive beta chains. One record per CDR3 amino acid sequence lists the most common genes and DNA. It is TCRdb's table, rather than the study itself, that gives the V and J calls and clone size. Across this sample there are roughly 160,000 distinct CDR3 sequences, with approximately 13% seen only once. Roughly 3.3% of the sample belongs to the ten largest clones.

Input material: PBMCs or a T cell subset sorted from them (not recorded which). The clonotype comes from a man younger than 35 who had mild COVID-19 (a few samples of this study predate the infection). The sample titles of this study are shuffled in the database, so cell type and time point are left out; the donor was told from shared clones.

The sequenced DNA is TGTGCCAGCAGTTACGGAGTCGGGACAGGGGTTTCGACTGAAGCTTTCTTT. This gives the protein CASSYGVGTGVSTEAFF. Recombination connected TRBV6-5 to TRBJ1-1, with 10 bases in between that match TRBD1. Spanning cysteine to phenylalanine, the CDR3 consists of 17 amino acids. Only the CDR3 part of the read is kept: 51 bases, read in frame from the first base. CDR1 and CDR2, per the germline V gene, are MNHEY and SVGAGI. V is trimmed back by 2 bases and J by 5 bases, and the junction contains 11 bases that no gene match accounts for.